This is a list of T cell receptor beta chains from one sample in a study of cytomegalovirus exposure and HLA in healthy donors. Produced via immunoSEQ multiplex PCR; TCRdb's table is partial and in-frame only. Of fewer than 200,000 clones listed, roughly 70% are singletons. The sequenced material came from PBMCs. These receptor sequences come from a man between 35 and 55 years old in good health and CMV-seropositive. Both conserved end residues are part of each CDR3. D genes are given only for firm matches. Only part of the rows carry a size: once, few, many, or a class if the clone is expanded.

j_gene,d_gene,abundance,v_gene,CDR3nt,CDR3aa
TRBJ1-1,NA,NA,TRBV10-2,TGCGCCAGCAGGGTCAGAATGAACACTGAAGCTTTCTTT,CASRVRMNTEAFF
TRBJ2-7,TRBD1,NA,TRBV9,TGTGCCAGCAGCGTAGGCCCGGGGACAGGGATCGAGCAGTACTTC,CASSVGPGTGIEQYF
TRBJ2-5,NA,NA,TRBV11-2,TGTGCCAGCAGCTTCCTCCGGGGAAACCAAGAGACCCAGTACTTC,CASSFLRGNQETQYF
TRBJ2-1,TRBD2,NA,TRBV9,TGTGCCAGCAGCGGCGGGAGTTCTGAGCAGTTCTTC,CASSGGSSEQFF
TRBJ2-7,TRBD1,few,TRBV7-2,TGTGCCAGCAGCTTCGACAGGGGATACGAGCAGTACTTC,CASSFDRGYEQYF
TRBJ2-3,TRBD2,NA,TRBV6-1,TGTGCCAGCAGTGGGACTAGCGGGGGGGCAGATACGCAGTATTTT,CASSGTSGGADTQYF
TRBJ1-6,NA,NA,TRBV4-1,TGCGCCAGCAGCCAAGTGATCGGGGGGACGAATTCACCCCTCCACTTT,CASSQVIGGTNSPLHF
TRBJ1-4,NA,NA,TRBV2,TGTGCCAGCAGCGAACAGGGAGGGAATGAAAAACTGTTTTTT,CASSEQGGNEKLFF
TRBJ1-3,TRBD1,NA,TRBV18,TGTGCCAGTCGGACAGGGGGCAGAAGAAACACCATATATTTT,CASRTGGRRNTIYF
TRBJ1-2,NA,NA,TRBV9,TGTGCCAGCAGCGTAGCTAGTAACTATGGCTACACCTTC,CASSVASNYGYTF
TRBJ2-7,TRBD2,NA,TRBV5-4,TGTGCCAGCAGCTTCACATCCGGGACTAACTACGAGCAGTACTTC,CASSFTSGTNYEQYF
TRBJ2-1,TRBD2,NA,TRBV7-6,TGTGCCAGCAGCTTAGGGCTAGCGGGGGCTTCCTACAATGAGCAGTTCTTC,CASSLGLAGASYNEQFF
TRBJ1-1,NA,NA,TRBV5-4,TGTGCCAGCAGCCCTGCGGGGACTACAGGAGCTTTCTTT,CASSPAGTTGAFF
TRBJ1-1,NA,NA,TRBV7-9,TGTGCCAGCAGCTTAGGAGCATCGAACACTGAAGCTTTCTTT,CASSLGASNTEAFF
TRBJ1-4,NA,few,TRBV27,TGTGCCACCGGGGCGGGGGGGGTGTCAGAACTGTTTTTT,CATGAGGVSELFF
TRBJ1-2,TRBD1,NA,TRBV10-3,TGTGCCTCAAACGCTGGGACAGGGTTCGGCTACACCTTC,CASNAGTGFGYTF
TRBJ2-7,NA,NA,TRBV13,TGTGCCAGCAGCTCTAACAGGTGGTCCGGGCAGTACTTC,CASSSNRWSGQYF
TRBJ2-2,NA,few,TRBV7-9,TGTGCCAGCAGCTTCACAGGACCCACGAACACCGGGGAGCTGTTTTTT,CASSFTGPTNTGELFF
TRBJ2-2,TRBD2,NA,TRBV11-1,TGTGCCAGCAGCAGCCTCGGGGGGGCTGGCGGGGAGCTGTTTTTT,CASSSLGGAGGELFF
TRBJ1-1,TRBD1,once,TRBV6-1,TGTGCCAGCAGGGTGGACAGGGGTCTAACTGAAGCTTTCTTT,CASRVDRGLTEAFF
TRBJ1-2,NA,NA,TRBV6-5,TGTGCCAGCAGACCTACAGGGCTGGGAGGCTACACCTTC,CASRPTGLGGYTF
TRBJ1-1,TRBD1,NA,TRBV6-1,TGTGCCAGCAGGAGACAGGGGGGCACTGAAGCTTTCTTT,CASRRQGGTEAFF
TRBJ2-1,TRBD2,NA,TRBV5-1,TGCGCCAGCAGCCTATGGACTAGCGGGGGGAATGAGCAGTTCTTC,CASSLWTSGGNEQFF
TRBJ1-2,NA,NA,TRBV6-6,TGTGCCAGCAGTTTCCAGGGGTTGGACTATGGCTACACCTTC,CASSFQGLDYGYTF
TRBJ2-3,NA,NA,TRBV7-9,TGTTCCAGCAGCAACCGGGGGGCCCTCACAGATACGCAGTATTTT,CSSSNRGALTDTQYF
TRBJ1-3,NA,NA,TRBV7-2,TGTGCCAGCAGCTTGGACAGCATCTCGTGGGGAAACACCATATATTTT,CASSLDSISWGNTIYF
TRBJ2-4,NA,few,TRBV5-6,TGTGCCAGCAGCTTGGGTTCCCCGATAGACAAAAACATTCAGTACTTC,CASSLGSPIDKNIQYF
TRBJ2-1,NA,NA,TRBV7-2,TGTGCCAGCAGCTTCGGCAATGAGCAGTTCTTC,CASSFGNEQFF
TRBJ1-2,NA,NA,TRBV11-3,TGTGCCAGCAGCTTAGGGTGGGGGGAAGGCTACACCTTC,CASSLGWGEGYTF
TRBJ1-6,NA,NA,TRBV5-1,TGCGCCAGCAGCTTGGCAGGCCCCGAAAGATCACCCCTCCACTTT,CASSLAGPERSPLHF
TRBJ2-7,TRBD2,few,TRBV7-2,TGTGCCAGCAGCCGTGATTTAGCGGGATACGAGCAGTACTTC,CASSRDLAGYEQYF
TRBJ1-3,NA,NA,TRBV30,TGTGCCTGGAGTGTGACTCGAAACACCATATATTTT,CAWSVTRNTIYF
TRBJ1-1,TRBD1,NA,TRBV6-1,TGTGCCAGCACACCCACAGGGGGAAAAACTGAAGCTTTCTTT,CASTPTGGKTEAFF
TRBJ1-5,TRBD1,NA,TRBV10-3,TGTGCCGGGGGAACAGGGGAGGATCAGCCCCAGCATTTT,CAGGTGEDQPQHF
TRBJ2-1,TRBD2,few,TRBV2,TGTGCCAGCAACCCTAGCGGGTCCTACAATGAGCAGTTCTTC,CASNPSGSYNEQFF
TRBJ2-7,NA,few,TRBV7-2,TGTGCCAGCAGCTCCCAGGTGGGCGAGCAGTACTTC,CASSSQVGEQYF
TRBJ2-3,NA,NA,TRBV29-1,TGCAGCGTTGAGCAGGGACATAACACAGATACGCAGTATTTT,CSVEQGHNTDTQYF
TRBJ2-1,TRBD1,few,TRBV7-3,TGTGCCAGCAGCCCAAGGGGACAGACATCCTACAATGAGCAGTTCTTC,CASSPRGQTSYNEQFF
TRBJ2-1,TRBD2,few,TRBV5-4,TGTGCCAGCAGCTTGGGAGTAGCGGGTACCAACAATGAGCAGTTCTTC,CASSLGVAGTNNEQFF
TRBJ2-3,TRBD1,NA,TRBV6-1,TGTGCCAGCAGTGAATTTGGACAGGGGCCAGATACGCAGTATTTT,CASSEFGQGPDTQYF